This paragraph reports one TCR beta chain. A read error is possible here, since a much larger clone lies one base away. Given the absence of the conserved phenylalanine or tryptophan at the CDR3 end, a read error is likely. V was clipped by 10 bases and J by 5 bases; unmatched bases: 5. Germline V gene data show CDR1 as MDHEN and CDR2 as SYDVKM. The CDR3 runs to 12 residues. This entry is derived from a study of blood T cells in healthy people across ages. PCR was performed a second time for about 6 to 11 cycles using a sample-barcoded 5' primer and a J-beta primer mix. In TCRdb, the 5' RACE reads were re-called with MiXCR into one record per CDR3 protein. The sample shows some 890,000 distinct CDR3 sequences, about 28% of them seen only once. These data were likewise used in another study, on T cells of mothers and their children.

The source of this sequence is a woman aged 40-49 years in good health. This chain uses TRBV28 with TRBJ2-4; 7 positions match TRBD1. The sequenced sample was blood. CDR3 in DNA: TGTGCCACAAGGGGACAGCAAAACATTCAGTACTGC. Protein product: CATRGQQNIQYC.